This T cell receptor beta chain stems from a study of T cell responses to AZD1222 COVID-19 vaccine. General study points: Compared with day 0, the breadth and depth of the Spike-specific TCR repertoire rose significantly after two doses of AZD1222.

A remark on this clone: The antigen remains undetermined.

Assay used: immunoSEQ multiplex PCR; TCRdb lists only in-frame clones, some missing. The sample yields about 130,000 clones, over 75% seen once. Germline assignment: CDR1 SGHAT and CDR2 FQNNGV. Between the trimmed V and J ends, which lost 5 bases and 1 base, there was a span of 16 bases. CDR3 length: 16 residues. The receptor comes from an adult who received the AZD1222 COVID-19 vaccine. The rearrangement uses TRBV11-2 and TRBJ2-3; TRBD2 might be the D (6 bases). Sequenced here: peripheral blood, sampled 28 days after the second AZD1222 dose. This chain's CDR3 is CASSPNAGGGTDTQYF. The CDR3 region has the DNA TGTGCCAGCAGCCCAAACGCGGGCGGGGGCACAGATACGCAGTATTTT.